This is a list of T cell receptor beta chains from one sample in a study of blood T cells in healthy people across ages. Using its own MiXCR run on the 5' RACE reads, TCRdb lists one record per CDR3 protein. The profile shows 450,000 to 650,000 distinct CDR3 sequences, less than 25% of them singletons. This sample was shared with a second study, whose subject was T cells of mothers and their children.

Sequenced material: blood. All receptors come from a boy aged 5 to 17 in good health. Both conserved end residues are part of each CDR3. The D gene is left open where the match is weak. Not all rows give a size; the values are once, few, many and, for expanded clones, a class.

J gene,clone size,V gene,D gene,CDR3 protein,CDR3 DNA
TRBJ1-4,-,TRBV20-1,-,CSASLGVAEKLFF,TGCAGTGCTAGTTTAGGGGTAGCTGAAAAACTGTTTTTT
TRBJ2-5,-,TRBV29-1,-,CSVYRATELWETQYF,TGCAGCGTGTACCGGGCTACGGAGTTGTGGGAGACCCAGTACTTC
TRBJ2-5,many,TRBV5-1,-,CASSRAQGTETQYF,TGCGCCAGCAGCCGGGCTCAGGGCACGGAGACCCAGTACTTC
TRBJ2-2,-,TRBV4-3,-,CASSQNYRSGELFF,TGCGCCAGCAGCCAAAACTACAGGTCCGGGGAGCTGTTTTTT
TRBJ2-7,-,TRBV11-2,-,CASSLGQGAVASYEQYF,TGTGCCAGCAGCCTGGGGCAGGGCGCCGTCGCTTCCTACGAGCAGTACTTC
TRBJ2-5,few,TRBV7-8,TRBD2,CASSLVVGSGGQETQYF,TGTGCCAGCAGCTTAGTAGTCGGTAGCGGGGGCCAAGAGACCCAGTACTTC
TRBJ2-3,few,TRBV7-9,-,CASSPRLMQTITDTQYF,TGTGCCAGCAGCCCACGACTGATGCAAACCATCACAGATACGCAGTATTTT
TRBJ2-5,-,TRBV11-2,-,CASSSAPDYSETQYF,TGTGCCAGCAGCTCGGCCCCAGACTACTCAGAGACCCAATACTTC
TRBJ2-5,-,TRBV12-3/TRBV12-4,-,CASSFSLEETQYF,TGTGCCAGCAGTTTTTCGCTGGAGGAGACCCAGTACTTC
TRBJ1-3,-,TRBV12-3/TRBV12-4,-,CASSPGLLMTGNTIYF,TGTGCCAGCAGTCCCGGGCTACTGATGACTGGAAACACCATATATTTT
TRBJ2-3,-,TRBV7-2,TRBD2,CASSLVRGGALSGTDTQYF,TGTGCCAGCAGCTTAGTACGCGGGGGGGCCCTCTCTGGCACAGATACGCAGTATTTT
TRBJ2-1,few,TRBV7-8,TRBD2,CASSPLADPNERFF,TGTGCCAGCAGCCCACTAGCGGACCCCAATGAGCGGTTCTTC
TRBJ2-1,few,TRBV29-1,-,CSVEGAFLEQFF,TGCAGCGTTGAAGGGGCCTTCTTGGAGCAGTTCTTC
TRBJ2-5,-,TRBV20-1,-,CSARVQPIQETQYF,TGCAGTGCTAGAGTACAGCCGATACAAGAGACCCAGTACTTC
TRBJ2-7,-,TRBV7-2,-,CASSLRRSAASPSTYEQYF,TGTGCCAGCAGCTTAAGACGCAGTGCGGCGAGTCCAAGCACCTACGAGCAGTACTTC
TRBJ2-7,-,TRBV6-2/TRBV6-3,TRBD2,CASSYPAGGAYEQYF,TGTGCCAGCAGTTACCCGGCGGGGGGAGCCTACGAGCAGTACTTC
TRBJ1-3,few,TRBV28,-,CASSFPGAGSSGNTIYF,TGTGCCAGCAGTTTCCCGGGGGCAGGGAGCTCTGGAAACACCATATATTTT
TRBJ1-4,-,TRBV5-1,-,CASSWGPGGPNEKLFF,TGCGCCAGCAGCTGGGGTCCTGGGGGCCCGAATGAAAAACTGTTTTTT
TRBJ2-2,-,TRBV7-7,-,CASGPDRTGELFF,TGTGCTAGCGGCCCTGACAGGACCGGGGAGCTGTTTTTT
TRBJ1-2,few,TRBV12-3/TRBV12-4,-,CASSWAPNYGYTF,TGTGCCAGCAGCTGGGCTCCTAACTATGGCTACACCTTC
TRBJ2-7,-,TRBV7-2,TRBD2,CASSKTSGRAYEQYF,TGTGCCAGCAGTAAAACTAGCGGGAGGGCGTACGAGCAGTACTTC
TRBJ2-7,few,TRBV5-6,TRBD1,CASSDRDRLYEQYF,TGTGCCAGCAGCGACCGGGACAGACTCTACGAGCAGTACTTC
TRBJ2-1,few,TRBV28,TRBD1,CASSFFIRGQGLYNEQFF,TGTGCCAGCAGTTTTTTTATAAGAGGACAGGGGCTCTACAATGAGCAGTTCTTC
TRBJ2-7,-,TRBV7-9,-,CASSLVAGPHEQYF,TGTGCCAGCAGCTTAGTGGCAGGGCCTCACGAGCAGTACTTC
TRBJ1-4,-,TRBV28,-,CASRSTANEKLFF,TGTGCCAGCAGATCGACAGCTAATGAAAAACTGTTTTTT
TRBJ1-1,-,TRBV20-1,-,CSASRQVRTEAFF,TGCAGTGCAAGCCGCCAGGTTCGGACTGAAGCTTTCTTT
TRBJ2-2,-,TRBV7-2,TRBD2,CASSRGLAGAGELFF,TGTGCCAGCAGCCGGGGACTAGCGGGAGCCGGGGAGCTGTTTTTT
TRBJ2-1,few,TRBV20-1,-,CSARDAIFSYNEQFF,TGCAGTGCTAGAGATGCGATATTCTCCTACAATGAGCAGTTCTTC
TRBJ1-2,-,TRBV6-2/TRBV6-3,-,CASAARRDYGYTF,TGTGCCAGCGCCGCTAGACGGGACTATGGCTACACCTTC
TRBJ2-4,-,TRBV20-1,-,CSARPSTDKNIQYF,TGCAGTGCTAGACCTTCGACAGACAAAAACATTCAGTACTTC
TRBJ1-2,-,TRBV5-8,-,CASSFRDTSNYGYTF,TGTGCCAGCAGCTTCAGAGACACATCCAACTATGGCTACACCTTC
TRBJ1-4,many,TRBV20-1,TRBD1,CSARPVLRTGVEKLFF,TGCAGTGCTAGACCGGTCCTCCGGACAGGGGTAGAAAAACTGTTTTTT
TRBJ2-7,few,TRBV28,-,CASRSGHPVPDEQYF,TGTGCCAGCAGGTCGGGACACCCCGTCCCGGACGAGCAGTACTTC
TRBJ2-5,few,TRBV7-9,-,CASSLAAVHETQYF,TGTGCCAGCAGCTTAGCAGCGGTCCATGAGACCCAGTACTTC
TRBJ1-1,few,TRBV7-9,-,CASSTVPNTEAFF,TGTGCCAGCAGCACAGTACCGAACACTGAAGCTTTCTTT
TRBJ1-2,-,TRBV30,TRBD1,CAWSWDRPYGYTF,TGTGCCTGGAGTTGGGACAGGCCCTATGGCTACACCTTC
TRBJ2-5,few,TRBV6-2/TRBV6-3,-,CASSYSAGLNNEQSF,TGTGCCAGCAGTTACTCGGCGGGGTTGAACAATGAGCAGTCCTTC
TRBJ1-3,-,TRBV9,-,CASSPRTKGNTIYF,TGTGCCAGCAGCCCCAGGACAAAGGGAAACACCATATATTTT
TRBJ2-1,-,TRBV7-2,TRBD2,CASSFAYPGLAGTVSNEQFF,TGTGCCAGCAGCTTCGCATATCCGGGACTAGCGGGTACAGTCTCCAATGAGCAGTTCTTC
TRBJ1-4,-,TRBV6-1,TRBD1,CASSEAAGTDFF,TGTGCCAGCAGTGAAGCGGCCGGGACAGATTTTTTT
TRBJ2-1,-,TRBV5-1,-,CASSPGRSSYNEQFF,TGCGCCAGCAGCCCGGGACGAAGCTCCTACAATGAGCAGTTCTTC
TRBJ1-1,-,TRBV5-1,-,CASSLGRETEAFF,TGCGCCAGCAGCTTGGGCAGGGAAACTGAAGCTTTCTTT
TRBJ2-7,few,TRBV7-8,TRBD2,CASQKTSFYEQYF,TGTGCCAGCCAGAAGACTAGCTTCTACGAGCAGTACTTC
TRBJ2-1,-,TRBV7-6,TRBD2,CASSFTSGGVDEQFF,TGTGCCAGCAGCTTTACTAGCGGGGGGGTAGATGAGCAGTTCTTC
TRBJ2-5,-,TRBV20-1,TRBD1,CSARSQGAPQETQYF,TGCAGTGCTAGATCACAGGGGGCGCCCCAAGAGACCCAGTACTTC
TRBJ2-2,-,TRBV28,-,CASSLGGASNTGELFF,TGTGCCAGCAGTTTAGGGGGGGCCAGCAACACCGGGGAGCTGTTTTTT
TRBJ2-5,-,TRBV4-3,TRBD1,CASSQGTGGVETQYF,TGCGCCAGCAGCCAAGGGACAGGGGGCGTGGAGACCCAGTACTTC
TRBJ2-5,-,TRBV11-2,-,CASSLAGEWQETQYF,TGTGCCAGCAGCTTAGCGGGAGAATGGCAAGAGACCCAGTACTTC
TRBJ2-1,-,TRBV4-3,-,CASSQVQIVVHNEQFF,TGCGCCAGCAGCCAAGTGCAGATCGTCGTCCACAATGAGCAGTTCTTC
TRBJ1-4,-,TRBV6-6,TRBD1,CASRGVDDRVDEKLFF,TGTGCCAGCAGAGGGGTCGATGACAGGGTCGACGAGAAACTGTTTTTT
TRBJ1-3,few,TRBV11-2,-,CASSPFGAAARLSGNTIYF,TGTGCCAGCAGCCCCTTCGGCGCGGCAGCCCGGTTGTCTGGAAACACCATATATTTT
TRBJ1-2,-,TRBV12-3/TRBV12-4,-,CASSASSYGYTF,TGTGCCAGCAGTGCCAGTAGCTATGGCTACACCTTC